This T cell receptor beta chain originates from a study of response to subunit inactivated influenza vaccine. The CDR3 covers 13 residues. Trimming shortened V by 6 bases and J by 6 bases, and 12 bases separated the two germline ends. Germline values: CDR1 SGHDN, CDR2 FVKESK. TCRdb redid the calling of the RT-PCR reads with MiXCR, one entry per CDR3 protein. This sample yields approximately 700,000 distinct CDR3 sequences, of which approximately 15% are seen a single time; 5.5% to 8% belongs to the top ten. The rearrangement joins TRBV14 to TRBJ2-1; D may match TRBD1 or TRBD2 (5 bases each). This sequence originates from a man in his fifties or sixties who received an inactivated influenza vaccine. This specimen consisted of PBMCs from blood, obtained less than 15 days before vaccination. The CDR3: CASRQSGGNEQFF. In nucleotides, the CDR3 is TGTGCCAGCAGACAATCTGGGGGCAATGAGCAGTTCTTC.